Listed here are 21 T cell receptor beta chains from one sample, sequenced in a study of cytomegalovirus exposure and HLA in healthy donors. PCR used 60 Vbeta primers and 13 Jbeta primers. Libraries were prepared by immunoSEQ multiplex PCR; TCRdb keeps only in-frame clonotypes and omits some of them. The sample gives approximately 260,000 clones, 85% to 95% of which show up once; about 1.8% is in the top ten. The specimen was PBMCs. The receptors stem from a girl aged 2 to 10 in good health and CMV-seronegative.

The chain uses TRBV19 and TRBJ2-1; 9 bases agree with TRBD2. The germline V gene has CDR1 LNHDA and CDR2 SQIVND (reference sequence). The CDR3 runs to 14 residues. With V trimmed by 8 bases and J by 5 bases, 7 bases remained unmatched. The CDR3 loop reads CASARTSVNNEQFF. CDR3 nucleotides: TGTGCCAGTGCCCGGACTAGCGTTAACAATGAGCAGTTCTTC.

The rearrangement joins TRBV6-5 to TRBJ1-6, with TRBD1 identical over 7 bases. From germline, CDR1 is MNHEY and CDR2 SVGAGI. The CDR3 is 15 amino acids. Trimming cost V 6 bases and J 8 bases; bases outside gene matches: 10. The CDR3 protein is CASSLTGIKYSPLHF. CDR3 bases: TGTGCCAGCAGCTTGACAGGGATTAAATATTCACCCCTCCACTTT.

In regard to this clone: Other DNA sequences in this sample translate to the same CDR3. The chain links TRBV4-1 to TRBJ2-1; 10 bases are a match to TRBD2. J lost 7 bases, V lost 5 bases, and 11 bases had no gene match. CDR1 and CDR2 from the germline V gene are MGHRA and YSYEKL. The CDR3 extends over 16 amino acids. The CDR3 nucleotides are TGCGCCAGCAGCTTAGTCTCGGGACTAGCGTCGAATGAGCAGTTCTTC. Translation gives CASSLVSGLASNEQFF.

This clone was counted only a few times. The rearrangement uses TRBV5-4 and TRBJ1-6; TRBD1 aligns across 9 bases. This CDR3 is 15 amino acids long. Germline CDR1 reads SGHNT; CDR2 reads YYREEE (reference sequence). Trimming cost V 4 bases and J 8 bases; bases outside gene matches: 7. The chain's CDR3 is CASSQGGQGDSPLHF. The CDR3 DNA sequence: TGTGCCAGCAGCCAAGGGGGACAGGGCGATTCACCCCTCCACTTT.

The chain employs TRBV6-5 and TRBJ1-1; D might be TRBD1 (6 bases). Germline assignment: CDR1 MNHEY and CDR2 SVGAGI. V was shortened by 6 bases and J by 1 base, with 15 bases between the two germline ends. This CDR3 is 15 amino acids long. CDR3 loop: CASRLIQGSNTEAFF. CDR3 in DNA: TGTGCCAGCAGACTAATCCAGGGGTCGAACACTGAAGCTTTCTTT.

The CDR3, as DNA: TGTGCCAGCAGCCAGGAGACTAGCGGGAGGCATTACGAGCAGTACTTC. The encoded protein is CASSQETSGRHYEQYF. V usage is TRBV14 and J usage is TRBJ2-7, with 13 bases matching TRBD2. Trimming cost V 3 bases and J 4 bases; bases outside gene matches: 6. CDR1 is SGHDN and CDR2 is FVKESK in the germline V gene. The CDR3 runs 16 residues. The variable domain in full, with the rest retrieved from reference TRBV14 and TRBJ2-7, is EAGVTQFPSHSVIEKGQTVTLRCDPISGHDNLYWYRRVMGKEIKFLLHFVKESKQDESGMPNNRFLAERTGGTYSTLKVQPAELEDSGVYFCASSQETSGRHYEQYFGPGTRLTVT.

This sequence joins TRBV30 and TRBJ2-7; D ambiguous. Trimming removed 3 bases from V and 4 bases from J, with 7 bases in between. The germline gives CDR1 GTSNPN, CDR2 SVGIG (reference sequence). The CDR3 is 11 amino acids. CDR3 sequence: CAWRRGYEQYF. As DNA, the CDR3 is TGTGCCTGGAGACGCGGATACGAGCAGTACTTC.

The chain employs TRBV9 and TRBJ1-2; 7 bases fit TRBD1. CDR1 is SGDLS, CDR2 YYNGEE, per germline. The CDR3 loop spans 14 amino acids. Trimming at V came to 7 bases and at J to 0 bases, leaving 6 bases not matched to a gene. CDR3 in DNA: TGTGCCAGCTCCCTGACAGGGACTAACTATGGCTACACCTTC. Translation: CASSLTGTNYGYTF.

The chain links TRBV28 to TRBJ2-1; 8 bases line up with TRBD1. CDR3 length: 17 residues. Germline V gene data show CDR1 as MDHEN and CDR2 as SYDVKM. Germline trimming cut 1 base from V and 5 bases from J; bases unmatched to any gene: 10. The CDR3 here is CASSLLRGQGGDNEQFF. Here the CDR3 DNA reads TGTGCCAGCAGTTTATTGCGCGGACAGGGCGGAGACAATGAGCAGTTCTTC.

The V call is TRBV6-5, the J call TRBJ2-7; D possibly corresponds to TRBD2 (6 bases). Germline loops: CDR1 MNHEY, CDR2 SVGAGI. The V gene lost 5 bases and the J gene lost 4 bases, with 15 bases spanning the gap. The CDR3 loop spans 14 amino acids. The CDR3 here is CASSPRDSTYEQYF. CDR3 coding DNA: TGTGCCAGCAGTCCCCGGGACTCAACATACGAGCAGTACTTC.

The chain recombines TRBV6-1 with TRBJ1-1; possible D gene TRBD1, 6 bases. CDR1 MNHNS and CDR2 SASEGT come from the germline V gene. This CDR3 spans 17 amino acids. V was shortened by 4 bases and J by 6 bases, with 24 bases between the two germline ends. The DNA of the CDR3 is TGTGCCAGCAGTGGACCCGAAACCACAGGGTTCGGGGCTGAAGCTTTCTTT. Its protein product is CASSGPETTGFGAEAFF.

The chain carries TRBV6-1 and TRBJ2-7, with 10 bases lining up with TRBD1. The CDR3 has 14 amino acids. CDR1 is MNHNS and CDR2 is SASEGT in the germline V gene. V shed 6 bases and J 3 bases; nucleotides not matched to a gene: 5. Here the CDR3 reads CASRDRGNIYEQYF. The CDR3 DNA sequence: TGTGCCAGCAGGGACAGGGGGAACATCTACGAGCAGTACTTC.

CDR3 nucleotides: TGTGCTAGTGGTACCAGGACAGGACTTTATAGCAATCAGCCCCAGCATTTT. This encodes CASGTRTGLYSNQPQHF. The rearrangement uses TRBV12-5 and TRBJ1-5; TRBD1 aligns across 7 bases. The J segment lost 0 bases and the V segment lost 5 bases, leaving 10 bases of the junction unmatched. The germline CDR1 and CDR2 sequences are LGHNT and FRNRAP. This CDR3 is built from 17 residues.

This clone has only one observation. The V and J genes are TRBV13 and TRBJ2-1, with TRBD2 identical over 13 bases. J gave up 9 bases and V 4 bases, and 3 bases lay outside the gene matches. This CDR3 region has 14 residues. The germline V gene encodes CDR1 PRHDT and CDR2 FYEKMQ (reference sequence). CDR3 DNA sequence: TGTGCCAGCAGCTACGGACTAGCGGGAGTTGAGCAGTTCTTC. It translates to CASSYGLAGVEQFF.

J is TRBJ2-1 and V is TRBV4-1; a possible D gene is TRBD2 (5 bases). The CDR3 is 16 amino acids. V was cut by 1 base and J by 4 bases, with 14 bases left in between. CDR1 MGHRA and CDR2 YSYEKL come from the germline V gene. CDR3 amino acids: CASSQAPPGSYNEQFF. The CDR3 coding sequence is TGCGCCAGCAGCCAAGCACCTCCGGGATCTTACAATGAGCAGTTCTTC.

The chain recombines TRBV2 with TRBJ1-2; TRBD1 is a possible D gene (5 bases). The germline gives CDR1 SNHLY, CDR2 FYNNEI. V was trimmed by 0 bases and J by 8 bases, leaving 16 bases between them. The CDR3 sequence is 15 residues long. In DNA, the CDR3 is TGTGCCAGCAGTGAAGCGCTTCAGGGCAGCAGGGGCTACACCTTC. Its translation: CASSEALQGSRGYTF.

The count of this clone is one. CDR3: CASTEEFYYNSPLHF. The CDR3 nucleotides are TGCGCCAGCACGGAGGAGTTTTATTATAATTCACCCCTCCACTTT. This chain links TRBV4-1 with TRBJ1-6; D ambiguous. The CDR3 extends over 15 amino acids. The germline V gene has CDR1 MGHRA and CDR2 YSYEKL. The ends were cut back, 7 bases at V and 4 bases at J, with 14 bases in the middle.

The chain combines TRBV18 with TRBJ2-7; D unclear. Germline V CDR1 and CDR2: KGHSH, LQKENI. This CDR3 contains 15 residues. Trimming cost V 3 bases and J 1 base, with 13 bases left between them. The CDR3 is CASSPAPAMSYEQYF. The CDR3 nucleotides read TGTGCCAGCTCACCTGCCCCAGCGATGTCCTACGAGCAGTACTTC.

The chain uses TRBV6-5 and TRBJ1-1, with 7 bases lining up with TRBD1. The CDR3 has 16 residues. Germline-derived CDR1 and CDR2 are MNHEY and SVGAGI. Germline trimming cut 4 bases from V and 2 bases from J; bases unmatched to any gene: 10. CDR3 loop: CASSSVKTGLNTEAFF. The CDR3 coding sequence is TGTGCCAGCAGTTCTGTTAAGACAGGGCTTAACACTGAAGCTTTCTTT.

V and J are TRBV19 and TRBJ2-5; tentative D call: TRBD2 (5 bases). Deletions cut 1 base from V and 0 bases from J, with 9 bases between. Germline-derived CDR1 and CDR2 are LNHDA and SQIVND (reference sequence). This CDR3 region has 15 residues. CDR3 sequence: CASSIGTGYQETQYF. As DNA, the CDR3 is TGTGCCAGTAGTATAGGGACGGGGTACCAAGAGACCCAGTACTTC.

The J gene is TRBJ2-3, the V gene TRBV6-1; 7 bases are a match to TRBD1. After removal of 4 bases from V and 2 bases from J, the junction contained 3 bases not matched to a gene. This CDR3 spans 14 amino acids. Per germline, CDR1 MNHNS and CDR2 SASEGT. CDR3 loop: CASSGTGFTDTQYF. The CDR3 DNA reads TGTGCCAGCAGTGGGACAGGATTCACAGATACGCAGTATTTT.